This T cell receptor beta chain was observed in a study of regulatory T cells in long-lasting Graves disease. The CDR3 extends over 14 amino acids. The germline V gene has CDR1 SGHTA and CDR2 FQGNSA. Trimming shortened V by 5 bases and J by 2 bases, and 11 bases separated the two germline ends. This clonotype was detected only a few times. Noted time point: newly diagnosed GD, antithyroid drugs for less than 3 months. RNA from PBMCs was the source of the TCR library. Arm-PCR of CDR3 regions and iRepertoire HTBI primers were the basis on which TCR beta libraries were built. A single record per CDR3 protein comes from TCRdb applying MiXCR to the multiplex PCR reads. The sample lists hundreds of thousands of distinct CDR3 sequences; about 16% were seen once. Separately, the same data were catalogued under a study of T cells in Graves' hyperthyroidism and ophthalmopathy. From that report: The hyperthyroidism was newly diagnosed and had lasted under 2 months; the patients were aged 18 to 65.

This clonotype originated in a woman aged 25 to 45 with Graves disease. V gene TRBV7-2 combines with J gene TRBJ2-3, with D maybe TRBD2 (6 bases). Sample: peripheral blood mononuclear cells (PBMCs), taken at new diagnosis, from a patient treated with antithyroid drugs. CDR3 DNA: TGTGCCAGCAGCCAGGGACTTCTCACAGATACGCAGTATTTT. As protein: CASSQGLLTDTQYF.